This TCR beta chain comes out of a study of blood T cell repertoires in COVID-19. For the study at large: Both acute and convalescent COVID-19 samples were obtained from the United States, Italy and Spain. T cells, B-cell-depleted T cells, or PBMCs provided the cDNA or gDNA that served as material.

The ends lost 5 bases at V and 7 bases at J; junction bases unmatched: 9. Germline CDR1 reads SGHRS; CDR2 reads YFSETQ. The CDR3 is made up of 15 amino acids. Original methodology: By means of reference gene primer amplification, nucleated cell counts were estimated. The table came from immunoSEQ multiplex PCR; TCRdb's copy has only in-frame clones and leaves some out. V and J calls and clone size are given by that table; D and trimming were obtained from the DNA. The sample holds roughly 220,000 clones, around 90% seen once. This clone was found a few times. The receptor was isolated from a man between 60 and 75 years old with acute or convalescent COVID-19. J is TRBJ2-1 and V is TRBV5-1, with 10 bases lining up with TRBD2. Sequencing was done on a sample of peripheral blood. CDR3 loop: CASRASGGAWNEQFF. In DNA form, the CDR3 reads TGCGCCAGCAGAGCGAGCGGGGGGGCCTGGAATGAGCAGTTCTTC.